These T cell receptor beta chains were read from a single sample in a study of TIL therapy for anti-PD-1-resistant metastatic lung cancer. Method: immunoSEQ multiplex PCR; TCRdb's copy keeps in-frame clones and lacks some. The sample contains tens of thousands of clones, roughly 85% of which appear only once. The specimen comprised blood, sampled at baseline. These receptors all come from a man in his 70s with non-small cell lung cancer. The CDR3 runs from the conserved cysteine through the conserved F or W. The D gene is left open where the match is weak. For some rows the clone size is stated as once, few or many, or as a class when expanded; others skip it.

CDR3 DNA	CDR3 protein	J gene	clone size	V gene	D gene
TGTGCCAGCAGTTTGGCTGAAAAGCTTTTATACGAGCAGTACTTC	CASSLAEKLLYEQYF	TRBJ2-7	NA	TRBV28	NA
TGTGCCACCAGCAGTCCCGACCTAAGCTCCTACAATGAGCAGTTCTTC	CATSSPDLSSYNEQFF	TRBJ2-1	NA	TRBV15	NA
TGTGCCACCGGACAGGGGGCTGAGACCCAGTACTTC	CATGQGAETQYF	TRBJ2-5	NA	TRBV10-3	TRBD1
TGTGCCAGCTCCAATCGTGACAGGGGTTCTAACTATGGCTACACCTTC	CASSNRDRGSNYGYTF	TRBJ1-2	NA	TRBV18	TRBD1
TGCGCCAGCAGCGCGGAGGGAGTCTCCTACGAGCAGTACTTC	CASSAEGVSYEQYF	TRBJ2-7	NA	TRBV5-1	NA
TGTGCCAGCAGCTTAGTGCTAGCGGGAGGCCCAGGTGAGCAGTTCTTC	CASSLVLAGGPGEQFF	TRBJ2-1	NA	TRBV11-2	TRBD2
TGTGCCAGCAGCCCCTCGGACAGGTCTTCCTACGAGCAGTACTTC	CASSPSDRSSYEQYF	TRBJ2-7	NA	TRBV5-4	TRBD1
TGTGCCAGTTCCCGGGACAGGGGGGACGAGCAGTACTTC	CASSRDRGDEQYF	TRBJ2-7	NA	TRBV19	TRBD1
TGTGCCCGCAACCTAGATAGAGAGACCCAGTACTTC	CARNLDRETQYF	TRBJ2-5	NA	TRBV21-1	NA
TGTGCCAGCAGTGTCTTCGGCGGGAGGGAATGGTCAGATACGCAGTATTTT	CASSVFGGREWSDTQYF	TRBJ2-3	NA	TRBV2	TRBD2
TGTGCCAGCAGTTACTCGGCGGGGGGCACAGATACGCAGTATTTT	CASSYSAGGTDTQYF	TRBJ2-3	NA	TRBV6-5	TRBD2
TGTGCCAGTAGTATAGTCTCCACCGGGAGGGGCACTGAAGCTTTCTTT	CASSIVSTGRGTEAFF	TRBJ1-1	few	TRBV19	NA
TGTGCCAGCAGTTACGGAGGGCGAAGCGGTGGCTACACCTTC	CASSYGGRSGGYTF	TRBJ1-2	few	TRBV6-5	NA
TGTGCCAGCAGCTTAGGTGCAGGGGAATACGAGCAGTACTTC	CASSLGAGEYEQYF	TRBJ2-7	NA	TRBV7-8	NA
TGTGCCAACTTAGGGACAGGGGTAGCAGATACGCAGTATTTT	CANLGTGVADTQYF	TRBJ2-3	NA	TRBV2	TRBD1
TGTGCCAGCAGTGGGGGACTCTCGCAGTTCTTC	CASSGGLSQFF	TRBJ2-1	few	TRBV28	NA
TGTGCCAGCAGCTTAGTGGCAGAGAATGAAAAACTGTTTTTT	CASSLVAENEKLFF	TRBJ1-4	NA	TRBV7-9	NA
TGTGCCAGCAGCCAAGTAAGTGGTGCGGGCACAGATACGCAGTATTTT	CASSQVSGAGTDTQYF	TRBJ2-3	NA	TRBV4-2	NA
TGTGCCAGCAGCTTGGCCCTGGACATTCAAGAGACCCAGTACTTC	CASSLALDIQETQYF	TRBJ2-5	NA	TRBV5-6	NA
TGTGCCAGCAGCCCCCGCCCCTCGACAGGGCCCACCGGGGAGCTGTTTTTT	CASSPRPSTGPTGELFF	TRBJ2-2	NA	TRBV9	TRBD1
TGTGCCAGCTCACGCACCGAACAGGGGGCCATCAATGGCTACACCTTC	CASSRTEQGAINGYTF	TRBJ1-2	NA	TRBV18	TRBD1
TGTGCCAGCAGCCAACTCGGGACTAGCGAGCAAGAGACCCAGTACTTC	CASSQLGTSEQETQYF	TRBJ2-5	NA	TRBV14	TRBD2
TGTGCCAGCAGTCAACAGGGAGGCAATCAGCCCCAGCATTTT	CASSQQGGNQPQHF	TRBJ1-5	NA	TRBV27	NA
TGTGCCAGCAGCTTATCGTATAGCGGTAGCTCCTACAATGAGCAGTTCTTC	CASSLSYSGSSYNEQFF	TRBJ2-1	NA	TRBV7-2	NA
TGCGCCAGCGCGGGGGGGAACACTGAAGCTTTCTTT	CASAGGNTEAFF	TRBJ1-1	few	TRBV5-1	NA
TGTGCCACCAGCAGAGATACAGGGCAAGAGACCCAGTACTTC	CATSRDTGQETQYF	TRBJ2-5	NA	TRBV15	NA
TGTGCCAGCACTCAGGGCGTGGGACTGTTTTTT	CASTQGVGLFF	TRBJ1-4	few	TRBV2	NA
TGTGCCATCAGTGCGGAAGAGGGGCACGAGCAGTACTTC	CAISAEEGHEQYF	TRBJ2-7	few	TRBV10-3	NA
TGTGCCAGCAGGGACCGGACAGGGGGAGGCGAAAAACTGTTTTTT	CASRDRTGGGEKLFF	TRBJ1-4	NA	TRBV2	TRBD1
TGTGCCAGCAGCCCGGGGGACAGAGTAGAAGATGAAAAACTGTTTTTT	CASSPGDRVEDEKLFF	TRBJ1-4	NA	TRBV5-8	TRBD1
TGTGCCAGCAGCATACAGGGGTTCACAGATACGCAGTATTTT	CASSIQGFTDTQYF	TRBJ2-3	NA	TRBV7-3	TRBD1